The next 27 T cell receptor beta chains were all read from a single sample in a study of cytomegalovirus exposure and HLA in healthy donors. PCR used 60 Vbeta primers and 13 Jbeta primers. Clones were sequenced by immunoSEQ multiplex PCR, and TCRdb holds only the in-frame ones, with some missing. The sample carries about 43,000 clones, about 85% recorded once. The sample taken for sequencing was PBMCs. The origin of the receptors is a man between 45 and 60 years old in good health and CMV-seronegative.

The rearrangement links TRBV6-5 to TRBJ1-2, with 8 bases aligning to TRBD1. With V trimmed by 5 bases and J by 5 bases, 4 bases remained unmatched. The CDR3 totals 13 residues. CDR1 is MNHEY, CDR2 SVGAGI, per germline. CDR3 protein: CASSADRGYGYTF. The CDR3 DNA reads as TGTGCCAGCAGTGCCGACAGGGGATATGGCTACACCTTC.

The genes are TRBV2 and TRBJ1-4; D gene unclear. The CDR3 is 15 residues long. Trimming stripped 6 bases from V and 0 bases from J, with 11 bases between. The germline V gene encodes CDR1 SNHLY and CDR2 FYNNEI. DNA of the CDR3: TGTGCCAGCAGCGCACAGATAGCAACTAATGAAAAACTGTTTTTT. This sequence encodes CASSAQIATNEKLFF.

The rearrangement joins TRBV28 to TRBJ1-2; D is unresolved. CDR1 and CDR2 from the germline V gene are MDHEN and SYDVKM. Trimming took off 8 bases at V and 4 bases at J, with 29 bases between the two ends. CDR3 length equals 18 residues. This CDR3 reads CASQPLVVYVERSYGYTF. The CDR3 DNA follows: TGTGCCAGCCAACCTCTAGTAGTTTATGTAGAAAGGAGCTATGGCTACACCTTC.

J is TRBJ2-7 and V is TRBV6-6, with 7 positions matching TRBD2. The V and J ends lost 6 bases and 1 base, in that order; junction bases with no gene match: 9. This CDR3 contains 15 residues. The germline V gene encodes CDR1 MNHNY and CDR2 SVGAGI (reference sequence). In DNA form, the CDR3 reads TGTGCCAGCAGGCCGTTATCGGGAGGATCCTACGAGCAGTACTTC. This gives the protein CASRPLSGGSYEQYF.

The V call is TRBV4-3, the J call TRBJ1-2; D is undetermined. The CDR3 totals 14 residues. Trimming left V 0 bases short and J 5 bases short, with 10 bases between. The V gene's germline CDR1 is LGHNA and CDR2 YSLEER. The DNA of the CDR3 is TGCGCCAGCAGCCAAGATTTAACAGATTATGGCTACACCTTC. Encoded protein: CASSQDLTDYGYTF.

V and J are TRBV7-9 and TRBJ2-7, with TRBD1 as a possible D gene (5 bases). V was cut by 7 bases and J by 3 bases, with 13 bases left in between. The CDR3 is made up of 13 amino acids. Germline lookup yields CDR1 SEHNR and CDR2 FQNEAQ (reference sequence). The CDR3 spells CASTPGDSYEQYF. CDR3 coding DNA: TGTGCCAGCACCCCCGGAGACAGCTACGAGCAGTACTTC. The whole variable domain, remainder taken from reference TRBV7-9 and TRBJ2-7, is DTGVSQNPRHKITKRGQNVTFRCDPISEHNRLYWYRQTLGQGPEFLTYFQNEAQLEKSRLLSDRFSAERPKGSFSTLEIQRTEQGDSAMYLCASTPGDSYEQYFGPGTRLTVT.

The chain has TRBV5-6 and TRBJ2-1, with 11 bases that match TRBD2. With V trimmed by 10 bases and J by 10 bases, 10 bases remained unmatched. The germline V gene encodes CDR1 SGHDT and CDR2 YYEEEE. The CDR3 is made up of 13 amino acids. The CDR3 DNA is TGTGCCGTGGGTAGCGGGGGGGCCAAGGAGCAGTTCTTC. It specifies CAVGSGGAKEQFF.

This chain links TRBV29-1 with TRBJ2-7; 8 nucleotides line up with TRBD1. Trimming cost V 5 bases and J 5 bases; bases outside gene matches: 8. CDR3 length: 13 residues. Germline CDR1 SQVTM, CDR2 ANQGSEA. The CDR3 nucleotides are TGCAGCGTTCGGAGACAGGGGAGGAACGAGCAGTACTTC. Translating gives CSVRRQGRNEQYF.

This chain uses TRBV28 with TRBJ2-1, with a possible D match to TRBD2 (5 bases). V dropped 6 bases and J dropped 5 bases, with 32 bases sitting between them. Per germline, CDR1 MDHEN and CDR2 SYDVKM. The CDR3 runs to 20 residues. The CDR3 loop reads CASRPVSSNVPLLTDNEQFF. CDR3 in DNA: TGTGCCAGCAGACCAGTCTCTAGCAATGTTCCCCTCCTTACGGACAATGAGCAGTTCTTC.

This clone was recorded only once. CDR3 sequence reads: CASSSPYEQYF. CDR3 nucleotides: TGTGCCAGCAGCTCTCCCTACGAGCAGTACTTC. The chain couples TRBV7-8 to TRBJ2-5; D is unresolved. The assigned J gene may be wrong: the sequence end matches TRBJ2-7 better. CDR1 and CDR2 from the germline V gene are SGHVS and FQNEAQ. This CDR3 is 11 amino acids long.

The chain carries TRBV9 and TRBJ2-2; TRBD1 might be the D (5 bases). The CDR3 runs 13 residues. V was trimmed by 3 bases and J by 5 bases, leaving 8 bases between them. The germline CDR1 and CDR2 sequences are SGDLS and YYNGEE. Here the CDR3 DNA reads TGTGCCAGCAGCGCGACAGTTACCGGGGAGCTGTTTTTT. Translation gives CASSATVTGELFF.

The gene calls are TRBV6-4 and TRBJ2-7, with D maybe TRBD1 (6 bases). In germline, CDR1 is MRHNA, CDR2 SNTAGT. Trimming took 7 bases from V and 7 from J, leaving 11 bases between them. The CDR3 contains 11 residues. CDR3 nucleotide sequence: TGTGCCAGCACAGAAGGGGGTGAGCAGTACTTC. Amino acids: CASTEGGEQYF.

The chain recombines TRBV27 with TRBJ2-7, with 10 bases fitting TRBD1. Germline V gives CDR1 MNHEY, CDR2 SMNVEV (reference sequence). The ends lost 2 bases at V and 3 bases at J; junction bases unmatched: 4. CDR3 size: 15 residues. CDR3 in amino acids: CASSLGDRGFYEQYF. DNA for the CDR3: TGTGCCAGCAGTTTAGGGGACAGGGGCTTCTACGAGCAGTACTTC.

V and J are TRBV7-2 and TRBJ1-2; 10 bases match TRBD1. The CDR3 covers 13 residues. With V trimmed by 5 bases and J by 7 bases, 4 bases remained unmatched. Germline CDR1 and CDR2: SGHTA and FQGNSA. The CDR3 loop reads CASSTGQGGGYTF. The DNA for the CDR3 is TGTGCCAGCAGCACCGGACAGGGGGGTGGCTACACCTTC.

This chain uses TRBV6-4 with TRBJ1-2; no clear D gene. Germline loops: CDR1 MRHNA, CDR2 SNTAGT. V was pared by 0 bases and J by 7 bases, with 21 bases between. CDR3 length: 17 residues. Written as DNA, the CDR3 is TGTGCCAGCAGTGACTCAACGATGTTCGGGGAACTGGCTGGCTACACCTTC. Protein product: CASSDSTMFGELAGYTF.

The chain is built from TRBV5-8 and TRBJ2-7; 7 bases match TRBD1. The V and J ends lost 7 bases and 3 bases, in that order; junction bases with no gene match: 10. The CDR3 is 14 amino acids. The germline CDR1 and CDR2 sequences are SGHTS and YDEGEE. The CDR3 loop reads CASLRLGQYYEQYF. The CDR3 bases are TGTGCCAGCCTGCGCTTGGGACAGTACTACGAGCAGTACTTC.

The gene calls are TRBV7-3 and TRBJ2-2, with D perhaps TRBD1 (6 bases). Germline CDR1 reads SGHTA; CDR2 reads FQGTGA. Trimming took 8 bases from V and 0 from J, leaving 10 bases between them. This CDR3 has 14 residues. The CDR3 reads CASQGQPNTGELFF. The CDR3 coding sequence is TGTGCCAGCCAAGGACAGCCGAACACCGGGGAGCTGTTTTTT.

The rearrangement joins TRBV29-1 to TRBJ1-1; D not certain. Germline V gene data show CDR1 as SQVTM and CDR2 as ANQGSEA. The V end was cut by 0 bases, the J end by 4 bases, with 15 bases between. The CDR3 has 15 residues. The CDR3 protein is CSVEDLEGSGTEAFF. Written as DNA, the CDR3 is TGCAGCGTTGAAGATTTGGAGGGTTCGGGCACTGAAGCTTTCTTT.

The V and J genes are TRBV29-1 and TRBJ2-1, with 7 bases identical to TRBD2. The CDR3 totals 12 residues. V lost 1 base to trimming and J lost 14 bases; unmatched junction nucleotides: 8. Looked up from germline, CDR1 is SQVTM and CDR2 is ANQGSEA. The CDR3 sequence: CSVEGGGTLEFF. The CDR3 coding sequence is TGCAGCGTTGAAGGGGGAGGGACCCTTGAGTTCTTC.

The V call is TRBV29-1, the J call TRBJ2-1; 7 nucleotides agree with TRBD2. V lost 7 bases, J lost 6 bases, and 12 bases stayed unmatched. This CDR3 is 14 amino acids long. Germline CDR1 is SQVTM and CDR2 is ANQGSEA. The CDR3 here is CSGIGTTLSNEQFF. The CDR3 DNA reads as TGCAGCGGTATCGGGACTACCCTCTCCAATGAGCAGTTCTTC.

The chain has TRBV19 and TRBJ2-2, with TRBD2 identical over 8 bases. V shed 6 bases, J shed 4 bases, and the junction held 7 bases outside the gene matches. Germline V gene lookup returns CDR1 LNHDA and CDR2 SQIVND (reference sequence). The CDR3 has 15 residues. The CDR3 DNA follows: TGTGCCAGTAGACGGGAGGGCCACGTCACCGGGGAGCTGTTTTTT. It translates to CASRREGHVTGELFF.

This clone has a single count. This chain connects TRBV28 to TRBJ2-3; TRBD1 matches at 8 bases. Unmatched junction bases numbered 12, after V lost 6 bases and J lost 7 bases. The CDR3 contains 15 residues. Per germline, CDR1 MDHEN and CDR2 SYDVKM. Here the CDR3 reads CASSFARTGLNTQYF. In DNA, the CDR3 is TGTGCCAGCAGCTTCGCCCGGACAGGGCTGAATACGCAGTATTTT.

The rearrangement links TRBV5-4 to TRBJ2-3; TRBD1 agrees at 10 bases. The germline gives CDR1 SGHNT, CDR2 YYREEE (reference sequence). This CDR3 region has 16 residues. J was trimmed by 4 bases and V by 4 bases; bases with no gene match: 9. As DNA, the CDR3 is TGTGCCAGCAGCCCACCGGGACAGGGGATAGCAGATACGCAGTATTTT. Its translation: CASSPPGQGIADTQYF.

The V call is TRBV11-2, the J call TRBJ2-7; D may be TRBD2 (6 bases). Per the germline V gene, CDR1 is SGHAT and CDR2 is FQNNGV. This CDR3 region has 16 residues. Trimming removed 1 base from V and 2 bases from J, with 15 bases in between. CDR3 in DNA: TGTGCCAGCAGCTTAGCCGCGGGATTCCTGACCTACGAGCAGTACTTC. Translated, it gives CASSLAAGFLTYEQYF.

The chain couples TRBV6-4 to TRBJ1-4; 9 positions agree with TRBD1. Trimming at V came to 6 bases and at J to 8 bases, leaving 16 bases not matched to a gene. The germline CDR1 and CDR2 sequences are MRHNA and SNTAGT. The CDR3 consists of 17 residues. CDR3 DNA sequence: TGTGCCAGCAGCGAAGATCCGGGACAGGGCGTAGGGGAAAAACTGTTTTTT. As protein: CASSEDPGQGVGEKLFF.

The V and J genes are TRBV6-5 and TRBJ1-4; 9 bases line up with TRBD1. Germline V gene lookup returns CDR1 MNHEY and CDR2 SVGAGI. This CDR3 contains 16 residues. Losses at the gene ends were 0 bases for V and 7 bases for J; bases not matched to a gene: 6. The CDR3 DNA reads as TGTGCCAGCAGTTACTCGGGTGGGACAGGGCGTGAAAAACTGTTTTTT. Translated, it gives CASSYSGGTGREKLFF.

This sequence joins TRBV6-4 and TRBJ2-1, with D possibly matching TRBD2 (6 bases). This CDR3 comprises 14 residues. Germline values: CDR1 MRHNA, CDR2 SNTAGT. V lost 6 bases, J lost 0 bases, and 9 bases lay in between. CDR3 bases: TGTGCCAGCAGCAGGGACTCCTCCTACAATGAGCAGTTCTTC. It specifies CASSRDSSYNEQFF.